This T cell receptor beta chain came from a study of radiotherapy plus CTLA-4 blockade in lung cancer. As for the study in general: With around 30% of patients having disease control, objective responses were seen in under 20%.

Study-wide points: Reports identified early blood T cell clone dynamics, with interferon-beta, as the best response predictor. After treatment with radiotherapy plus ipilimumab, TCR clones that came from the tumor expanded in blood.

Measured with immunoSEQ multiplex PCR; TCRdb has only the in-frame clones, and not every one. The sample lists more than 9,500 clones, around four fifths occurring once. This clone has just a few counts. Its antigen is not known. CTLA-4 blockade using ipilimumab, together with focal radiation, was received by patients with chemo-refractory metastatic non-small-cell lung cancer. The receptor was isolated from a human donor with non-small cell lung cancer that progressed on radiotherapy plus ipilimumab. The starting material was peripheral blood, obtained from a patient treated with radiotherapy plus ipilimumab.

CDR3 region: CASSDLGIGNTIYF. The CDR3, as DNA: TGTGCCAGCTCCGACCTTGGGATTGGAAACACCATATATTTT. The chain combines TRBV18 with TRBJ1-3; D is undetermined. Trimming took 6 bases from V and 3 from J, leaving 12 bases between them. Per germline, CDR1 KGHSH and CDR2 LQKENI. The CDR3 has 14 amino acids.